This is a list of T cell receptor beta chains from one sample in a study of identical twins. From the 5' RACE reads, TCRdb called clonotypes with MiXCR, one entry per CDR3 protein. The data hold about 1.7 million distinct CDR3 sequences, with about 31% observed a single time. Sequencing was done on a sample of cord blood. These receptors were collected from a newborn girl in good health. CDR3s include the opening cysteine and the closing phenylalanine or tryptophan. Size is stated for part of the rows, as once, few or many counts, or as a class when the clone is expanded.

CASSQSKGDHTQYF	TRBV3-1	-
CSASRNGPRTEAFF	TRBV20-1	-
CASSLVLGPSSYEQYF	TRBV5-1	-
CASSVAGQSYNEQYF	TRBV9	-
CAISAGTAAYEQYF	TRBV10-3	few
CASSLGALAGNTGELFF	TRBV11-2	-
CASSLELRGAGEKLFF	TRBV11-2	-
CASSGPGLAGGSYNEQFF	TRBV7-2	-
CASSQASSRDTQYF	TRBV4-2	-
CASSPPVLGSGASYEQYF	TRBV3-1	few
CASSLRLTGDTGELFF	TRBV7-9	-
CASSPWAAGGATQYF	TRBV3-1	-
CASSYGTGATEAFF	TRBV6-2/TRBV6-3	-
CSVGTEYNPPLHF	TRBV29-1	-
CASSLLGVSDQETQYF	TRBV7-2	-
CASSLYVVAGVKDYEQYF	TRBV7-2	few
CASSKRLAGGSYEQYF	TRBV21-1	few
CASSDSGQGASTPAYEQYF	TRBV2	-
CASSWDRDRQFF	TRBV12-3/TRBV12-4	-
CASTKDRGTEAFF	TRBV6-1	-
CASSQVSSGRRGQFF	TRBV14	-
CATSRNPPGQTLYEQYF	TRBV15	-
CASSLSGQNTGELFF	TRBV27	-